This TCR beta chain emerged from a study of cytomegalovirus exposure and HLA in healthy donors (dated by TCRdb to 2015 to 2018). Regarding the research as a whole: An earlier analysis of roughly 610 of the donors reported around 280 Gb of sequence data and 117 million unique TCR beta sequences obtained from about 179 million T cells. Rather than drawing on any new phenotypic data, the later analysis identified candidate immune exposures from TCR beta sequences and the way those sequences occurred across donors. A later genetic analysis took genome-wide SNP genotypes for about three fifths of the roughly 670 donors and used that subset as a discovery cohort. The number of typed donors differed by locus: roughly 629-640 for A, B, C, DRB1 and DQB1; 522 for DQA1; some 590 for DPA1; and about 450 for DPB1. About 300 gigabases of sequencing data and around 88 million unique TCR sequences made up an early release that covered approximately 700 HLA-typed donors. To decide whether each TCR beta V gene segment behaved as functional or pseudogenic, an earlier analysis of fewer than 750 of the donors relied on high-throughput TCR beta sequencing. All discovery cohort repertoires had been generated on a single sequencing platform. The study combined high-throughput TCR immunosequencing, statistical association of individual TCRs with disease status, and machine learning to predict cytomegalovirus infection status. On average, 235,054 unique TCR beta nucleotide sequences were sequenced per donor among 398 genotyped donors of the cohort, with 15% to 20% of those sequences being non-productive. The study was designed to test whether signatures of past pathogen exposure could be identified by cataloging public T cell receptors. In a later analysis, previously published TCR beta repertoires from about 670 donors were re-analyzed and high-resolution HLA genotyping was added so that TCR occurrence patterns could be studied. In addition to the first cohort of 650 to 750 subjects, a separate validation cohort of about 120 different subjects was used. The T cell repertoires of some 670 subjects were profiled by immunosequencing and related to cytomegalovirus serostatus. Both class I and class II loci were covered by HLA typing, at four-digit resolution. Donor age, sex, ethnicity and CMV serostatus were compiled together with the repertoire data. Of the roughly 400 genotyped donors, 65% to 90% fell in the genetic ancestry cluster associated with self-reported Caucasian donors. Because of strong linkage in the cohort, roughly five DR-DQ haplotypes were treated as single units for association and clustering. Points the paper makes about the study in general: In a later analysis, HLA-associated TCR beta chains showed more clonal expansion and lower generation probabilities than non-associated chains that were equally common. An earlier analysis of approximately 530 of the donors showed that most TCR beta V segments appeared in productive rearrangements either about 87% or about 30% of the time, which broadly matched IMGT annotations. The sequencing pipeline was judged likely to have produced a cluster of highly shared sequence variants as a technical artifact. In the study, 150 to 200 TCR beta chains were listed as associated with cytomegalovirus. In a later analysis, TCR association rates were found to vary across HLA loci, with the most associated TCRs seen for DRB1 alleles and the fewest for HLA-C alleles. The classifier was reported to diagnose cytomegalovirus status with high specificity and sensitivity in both the original cohort and the validation cohort. In vitro tests confirmed that a few of the cytomegalovirus-associated TCR beta chains recognize cytomegalovirus antigens. A further reported finding was that TCR beta sequences accurately predicted the HLA-A and HLA-B alleles for most subjects in the first cohort. Because some donors lacked HLA typing at each locus, the association tests relied only on the typed subset. Several of the top co-occurrence clusters appeared to be linked to parvovirus B19, influenza, CMV and Epstein-Barr virus, according to a later analysis. Assigning TCR associations to individual alleles was difficult when HLA alleles, especially DR and DQ, strongly co-occurred. Because the 87-base-pair reads could not distinguish some IMGT-functional V segments, including TRBV6-2 and TRBV6-3, those segments were excluded. Linkage disequilibrium might explain the correlated functional status among segregating V segments, but an unknown experimental factor could not be excluded. In a later genetic analysis, a missense DCLRE1C variant was associated with V-gene and J-gene trimming of TCR beta chains, and the association was replicated in an independent cohort. The earlier analysis of a few hundred of the donors excluded roughly 16 rarely observed V segments, including chromosome 9 orphons, because counts were too low. According to a later genetic analysis, donors in an Asian-associated ancestry cluster had fewer N-insertions in productive TCRs than the approximately 700-donor mean. Presence/absence analyses assumed roughly uniform sequencing depth across donors, an assumption that may not hold. It was suggested by the authors that the approach could potentially be generalized to other disease states and immunological phenotypes. While some public TCRs were present in many individuals, most TCR sequences turned up only very rarely across donors. The only immune exposure information available for the cohort was CMV serostatus. According to a later analysis, most CMV-associated TCR beta chains appeared to be HLA-restricted, and the HLA associations seemed to be driven largely by CMV exposure. In a later analysis, more than 15,000 TCR beta sequences were associated with specific HLA alleles at a false discovery rate of 0.05. Only TCR beta chains were sequenced in this cohort, and the absence of alpha or paired-chain data limited detectable features.

Regarding this clone: This receptor's antigen is unknown. Per-base quality was not reported, and no clone a single base away is much larger than it.

The protocol used for the library was the immunoSEQ multiplex PCR assay. The multiplex PCR relied on a mix of 60 forward primers for TCR Vbeta segments and 13 reverse primers for TCR Jbeta segments. A multiplex PCR assay on genomic DNA amplified the CDR3 region of rearranged TCR beta genes. The Illumina HiSeq System was used to sequence the amplified TCR beta libraries as 87-base-pair reads. The paper's data handling went like this. A later analysis counted around 72 million unique TCR beta chains across the 550 to 750 repertoires, and 10 million to 12 million of these chains were shared by at least two donors. Raw reads were error-corrected and collapsed into unique sequences by a nearest-neighbor algorithm in which closely related sequences were merged to remove PCR and sequencing errors. To assign V, D and J gene segments, CDR3 sequences were aligned to IMGT reference sequences. For a sequence to be retained, a match of at least six nucleotides to both a V gene segment and a J gene segment was required. Rearrangements were called productive when the CDR3 lacked stop codons and stayed in frame with V and J; all others were non-productive. CDR3 was defined according to IMGT convention as the region running from the second conserved V-encoded cysteine to the conserved J-encoded phenylalanine. The earlier analysis of roughly 590 of the donors excluded sequences that lacked an unambiguous match to a single V gene segment. An earlier analysis of 500 to 700 of the donors classified V segments as functional when productive rearrangements were above 56.7% and as segregating when the standard deviation between donors was above 5%. A statistical classification framework was developed to diagnose cytomegalovirus status using the catalog of TCR beta chain sequences. A later analysis assigned V and J genes by comparing TCR nucleotide sequences with IMGT/GENE-DB human TR gene sequences. Using the TCRdist pipeline, a later analysis assigned CDR3 sequences along with most-parsimonious VDJ recombination scenarios. In a later analysis, every TCR beta chain was defined by the combination of its CDR3 amino acid sequence and its V-gene family, and reads without a unique V-gene family were dropped. As a way to deal with suspected cross-contamination and a sequencing artifact, a later analysis dropped more than 500 nucleotide sequences that were highly shared and had low generation probability. In a later analysis, a clonal expansion index for each public chain was calculated from normalized within-repertoire ranks of inferred template counts. A later analysis computed generation probabilities with a VDJ recombination model fitted to out-of-frame rearrangements, and checked the results against IGoR. Hypergeometric tests were used in a later analysis to score TCR-TCR, TCR-HLA and TCR-CMV co-occurrence, with a repertoire-size bias correction applied to the TCR pairs. In a later analysis, false discovery rates were estimated by permuting HLA or CMV assignments 20 times. In a later analysis, co-occurring TCRs were grouped using DBSCAN, and TCRdist sequence similarity was added for clustering within HLA-allele-positive subsets. Repertoires with fewer than 30,000 or more than 120,000 public chains were left out of co-occurrence clustering, as were about five repertoires with anomalous nucleotide sharing. TCRdb provides this immuneACCESS table in a form limited to in-frame rearrangements. Some clones are lacking; in checked studies, under half of them reflect an unresolved V gene, and why the rest are absent is not known. The V and J calls and clone size were taken over from that table, and D and trimming were inferred from the DNA. This sample holds 150,000 or so clones; more than 60% were observed only once. Over 9.5% of the sample lies in the top ten.

The cohort comprised approximately 700 healthy bone marrow donors. At the time of sampling, all cohort members were nominally healthy, though unrecorded immune exposures were likely present. The donor tested CMV seropositive, placing the donor among the 289 seropositive members of the cohort. Every donor gave a peripheral blood sample, and the peripheral blood mononuclear cells from that sample were used for TCR beta sequencing. Genomic DNA extraction from the blood cell samples was performed with the Qiagen DNeasy Blood Extraction Kit. Sequences SGHDT (CDR1) and YYEEEE (CDR2) are obtained from the germline V gene. The CDR3 has 12 amino acids, counting the end cysteine and phenylalanine. The retained sequence is limited to the CDR3, 36 bases, with the frame set at the first base.

The V gene is TRBV5-6 and the J gene is TRBJ2-5, and perhaps TRBD1 as D gene, on 5 matching bases. The better agreement between TRBJ2-7 and the DNA end casts doubt on the J call. Source material: PBMCs. This TCR came from a man aged 30 to 39 in good health and CMV-seropositive. Here the CDR3 is given as CASSLTGTEQYF. The DNA sequence is TGTGCCAGCAGCTTGACAGGCACCGAGCAGTACTTC.